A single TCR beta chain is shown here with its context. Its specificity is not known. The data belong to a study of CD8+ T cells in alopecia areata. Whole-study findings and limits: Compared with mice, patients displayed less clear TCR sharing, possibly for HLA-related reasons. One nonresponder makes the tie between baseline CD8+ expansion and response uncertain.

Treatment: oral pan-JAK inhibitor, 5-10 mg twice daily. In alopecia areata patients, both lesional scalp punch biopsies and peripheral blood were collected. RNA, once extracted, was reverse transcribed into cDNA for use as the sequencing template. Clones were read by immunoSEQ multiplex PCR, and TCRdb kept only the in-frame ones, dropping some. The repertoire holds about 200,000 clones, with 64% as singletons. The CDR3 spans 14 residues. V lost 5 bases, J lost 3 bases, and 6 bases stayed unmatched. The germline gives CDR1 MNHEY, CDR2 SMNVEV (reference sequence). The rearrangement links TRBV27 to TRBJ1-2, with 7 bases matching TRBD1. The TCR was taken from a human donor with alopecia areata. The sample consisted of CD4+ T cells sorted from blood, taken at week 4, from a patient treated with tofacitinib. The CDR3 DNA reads TGTGCCAGCAGTCTAAAGGGGACAGACTATGGCTACACCTTC. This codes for CASSLKGTDYGYTF.